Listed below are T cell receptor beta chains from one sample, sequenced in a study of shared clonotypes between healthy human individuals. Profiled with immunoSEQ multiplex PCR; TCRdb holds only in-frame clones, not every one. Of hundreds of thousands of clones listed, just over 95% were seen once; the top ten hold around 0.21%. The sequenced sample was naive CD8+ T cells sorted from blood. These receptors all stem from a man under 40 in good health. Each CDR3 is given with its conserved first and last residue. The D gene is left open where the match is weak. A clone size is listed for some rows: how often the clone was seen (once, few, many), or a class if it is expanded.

CDR3nt: TGTGCCTGGAGCAACCATGACAGGGTGGATGCAACTAATGAAAAACTGTTTTTT
CDR3aa: CAWSNHDRVDATNEKLFF
j_gene: TRBJ1-4
abundance: .
d_gene: TRBD1
v_gene: TRBV30

CDR3nt: TGTGCCAGCAGCTCCCCAGTTGTCGCTGTAAGCACAGATACGCAGTATTTT
CDR3aa: CASSSPVVAVSTDTQYF
j_gene: TRBJ2-3
abundance: .
d_gene: .
v_gene: TRBV7-8

CDR3nt: TGTGCCAGCAGGACCATGCTGCGGCAGCCCCAGCATTTT
CDR3aa: CASRTMLRQPQHF
j_gene: TRBJ1-5
abundance: .
d_gene: .
v_gene: TRBV2

CDR3nt: TGTGCCAGCAGGGAGACAGGCGGGTATGGCTACACCTTC
CDR3aa: CASRETGGYGYTF
j_gene: TRBJ1-2
abundance: .
d_gene: .
v_gene: TRBV2

CDR3nt: TGTGCCAGCAGCTTGGACAGGGGATCCTACGAGCAGTACTTC
CDR3aa: CASSLDRGSYEQYF
j_gene: TRBJ2-7
abundance: .
d_gene: TRBD1
v_gene: TRBV5-4

CDR3nt: TGTGCCAGCAGCCTGACTAGCGGGAGTCGGACCGGGGAGCTGTTTTTT
CDR3aa: CASSLTSGSRTGELFF
j_gene: TRBJ2-2
abundance: .
d_gene: TRBD2
v_gene: TRBV7-9

CDR3nt: TGCAGCGTTGACCTGGACTGGAACACTGAAGCTTTCTTT
CDR3aa: CSVDLDWNTEAFF
j_gene: TRBJ1-1
abundance: .
d_gene: .
v_gene: TRBV29-1

CDR3nt: TGCAGCGTTGAAGATAGGAACAGGGTGGCCTACGAGCAGTACTTC
CDR3aa: CSVEDRNRVAYEQYF
j_gene: TRBJ2-7
abundance: .
d_gene: .
v_gene: TRBV29-1

CDR3nt: TGTGCCAGCAGTTTGATTGGGACTTCGTACTTC
CDR3aa: CASSLIGTSYF
j_gene: TRBJ2-7
abundance: .
d_gene: .
v_gene: TRBV28

CDR3nt: TGTGCCAGCAGCTCTATACTTGAGGGGCGAGAGAACCAGCCCCAGCATTTT
CDR3aa: CASSSILEGRENQPQHF
j_gene: TRBJ1-5
abundance: .
d_gene: .
v_gene: TRBV5-6

CDR3nt: TGCGCCAGCAGCCAAGATGGAGGTATGCACACTGAAGCTTTCTTT
CDR3aa: CASSQDGGMHTEAFF
j_gene: TRBJ1-1
abundance: .
d_gene: .
v_gene: TRBV4-3

CDR3nt: TGCGCCAGCAGCCCCGGCCAGGGGCCCGGCTACACCTTC
CDR3aa: CASSPGQGPGYTF
j_gene: TRBJ1-2
abundance: once
d_gene: .
v_gene: TRBV5-1

CDR3nt: TGTGCCAGTAGTATGGGTGGGGGTCAGCCCCAGCATTTT
CDR3aa: CASSMGGGQPQHF
j_gene: TRBJ1-5
abundance: .
d_gene: .
v_gene: TRBV19

CDR3nt: TGCGCCAGCAGCCTTCGACTAGCGGGGGTAGAGCAGTACTTC
CDR3aa: CASSLRLAGVEQYF
j_gene: TRBJ2-7
abundance: once
d_gene: TRBD2
v_gene: TRBV4-3

CDR3nt: TGCGCCAGCAGCCAAGAATCACGCTCCTACAATGAGCAGTTCTTC
CDR3aa: CASSQESRSYNEQFF
j_gene: TRBJ2-1
abundance: .
d_gene: .
v_gene: TRBV4-3

CDR3nt: TGTGCCAGCAGCGCCGCAAAAAACACAGATACGCAGTATTTT
CDR3aa: CASSAAKNTDTQYF
j_gene: TRBJ2-3
abundance: .
d_gene: .
v_gene: TRBV9

CDR3nt: TGTGCCAGCAGCTCGGGACAGGGTAACACTGAAGCTTTCTTT
CDR3aa: CASSSGQGNTEAFF
j_gene: TRBJ1-1
abundance: .
d_gene: TRBD1
v_gene: TRBV7-9

CDR3nt: TGTGCCAGCAGAAGCCCGGGCTTCGGTGGGGCCAACGTCCTGACTTTC
CDR3aa: CASRSPGFGGANVLTF
j_gene: TRBJ2-6
abundance: .
d_gene: .
v_gene: TRBV28

CDR3nt: TGTGCCAGCGGACTAGCGGGAGGTAAAGGCTATGAGCAGTTCTTC
CDR3aa: CASGLAGGKGYEQFF
j_gene: TRBJ2-1
abundance: .
d_gene: TRBD2
v_gene: TRBV28

CDR3nt: TGTGCCAGCAGCGTAGGGAACGGACTGGGCGGGACTAGCACAGATACGCAGTATTTT
CDR3aa: CASSVGNGLGGTSTDTQYF
j_gene: TRBJ2-3
abundance: .
d_gene: .
v_gene: TRBV9

CDR3nt: TGTGCCAGCAGCATTCGCACAGGGTATAAGACAGATACGCAGTATTTT
CDR3aa: CASSIRTGYKTDTQYF
j_gene: TRBJ2-3
abundance: .
d_gene: .
v_gene: TRBV5-4

CDR3nt: TGCAGCGTTGTGGATTCCTACGAGCAGTACTTC
CDR3aa: CSVVDSYEQYF
j_gene: TRBJ2-7
abundance: once
d_gene: .
v_gene: TRBV29-1

CDR3nt: TGTGCCAGCAGTTTCGACCAACCCTTAGGGGAGCTGTTTTTT
CDR3aa: CASSFDQPLGELFF
j_gene: TRBJ2-2
abundance: .
d_gene: .
v_gene: TRBV28

CDR3nt: TGTGCCAGCAGCAGCCCCCTAGCGGGAGGTCGCAATGAGCAGTTCTTC
CDR3aa: CASSSPLAGGRNEQFF
j_gene: TRBJ2-1
abundance: .
d_gene: TRBD2
v_gene: TRBV7-9

CDR3nt: TGTGCCGTATCACAGAACACTGAAGCTTTCTTT
CDR3aa: CAVSQNTEAFF
j_gene: TRBJ1-1
abundance: .
d_gene: .
v_gene: TRBV10-3

CDR3nt: TGTGCCAGCGAATCTAGGAGCTCCTACAATGAGCAGTTCTTC
CDR3aa: CASESRSSYNEQFF
j_gene: TRBJ2-1
abundance: .
d_gene: .
v_gene: TRBV27

CDR3nt: TGCGCCAGCAGCCCTCCCACAGGGTTTCGTGAAAAACTGTTTTTT
CDR3aa: CASSPPTGFREKLFF
j_gene: TRBJ1-4
abundance: .
d_gene: .
v_gene: TRBV4-1

CDR3nt: TGTGCCAGCAGCCCCCCGGGGAAAACCTACAATGAGCAGTTCTTC
CDR3aa: CASSPPGKTYNEQFF
j_gene: TRBJ2-1
abundance: .
d_gene: .
v_gene: TRBV7-9

CDR3nt: TGCGCCAGCAGTATAGCGGGAAACACAGATACGCAGTATTTT
CDR3aa: CASSIAGNTDTQYF
j_gene: TRBJ2-3
abundance: .
d_gene: TRBD2
v_gene: TRBV10-1

CDR3nt: TGTGCCAGCAGCTTAGGGCTAGCGGGAGGTGGTGAGCAGTTCTTC
CDR3aa: CASSLGLAGGGEQFF
j_gene: TRBJ2-1
abundance: .
d_gene: TRBD2
v_gene: TRBV7-8